What follows is one T cell receptor beta chain and its context. Its antigen is not known. Sequenced by immunoSEQ multiplex PCR; TCRdb stores in-frame clones only, minus some. Among 180,000 or so clones, roughly 86% were seen once, and the ten largest hold 7.2%. This sample was taken from a study of cytomegalovirus exposure and HLA in healthy donors. Study conclusions and caveats: That first-cohort TCR clusters tended to co-occur in the 95 to 150 validation repertoires was found in a later analysis. CMV antigen specificity of a few CMV-associated chains was confirmed in vitro.

Germline V gene lookup returns CDR1 SGHTA and CDR2 FQGNSA. The V end was cut by 6 bases, the J end by 0 bases, with 11 bases between. This CDR3 comprises 15 residues. The sample taken for sequencing was PBMCs. The receptor's source is a man aged 25 to 40 in good health and CMV-seropositive. The V call is TRBV7-2, the J call TRBJ1-4; D is possibly TRBD1 (6 bases). The CDR3 coding sequence is TGTGCCAGCAGTTTCACAGGGACAACTAATGAAAAACTGTTTTTT. Translation: CASSFTGTTNEKLFF.